This T cell receptor (beta chain) appears in the sequencing data of a study of blood T cell repertoires in COVID-19. In the study overall: Both acute and convalescent COVID-19 samples were obtained from the United States, Italy and Spain. The analysed material was cDNA or gDNA that came from T cells, B-cell-depleted T cells, or PBMCs.

V was cut by 4 bases and J by 1 base, with 13 bases left in between. CDR1 LGHDT and CDR2 YNNKEL come from the germline V gene (reference sequence). This CDR3 contains 15 residues. TCRdb's table, derived via immunoSEQ multiplex PCR, lists solely in-frame clones and lacks some. This table has 250,000 to 300,000 clones, around 84% appearing once. Clinical histories supplied by participants themselves formed the basis of cohort assignment. The rearrangement joins TRBV3-1 (or the pseudogene TRBV3-2) to TRBJ1-2; D remains ambiguous. This receptor was identified in a man under 40 with acute COVID-19. Sequencing was carried out using PBMCs or T cells enriched from blood (not recorded which). CDR3 region: CASSLRGKINYGYTF. In DNA form, the CDR3 reads TGTGCCAGCAGCCTACGCGGGAAAATTAACTATGGCTACACCTTC.